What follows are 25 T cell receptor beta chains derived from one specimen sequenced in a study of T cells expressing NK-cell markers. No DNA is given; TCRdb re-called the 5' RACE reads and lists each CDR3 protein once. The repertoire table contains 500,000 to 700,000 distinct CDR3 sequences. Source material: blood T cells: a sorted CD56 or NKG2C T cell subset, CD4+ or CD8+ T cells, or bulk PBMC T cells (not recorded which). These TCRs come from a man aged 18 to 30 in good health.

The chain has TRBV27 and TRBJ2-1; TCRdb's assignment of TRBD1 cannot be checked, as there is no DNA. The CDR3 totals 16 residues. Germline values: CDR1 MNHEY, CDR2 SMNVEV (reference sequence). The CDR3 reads CASSLSGHQWYNEQFF.

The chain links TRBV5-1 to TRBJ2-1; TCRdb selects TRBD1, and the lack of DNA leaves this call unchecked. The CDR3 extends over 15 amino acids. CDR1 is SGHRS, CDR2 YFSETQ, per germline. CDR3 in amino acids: CASSLGDGLYNEQFF.

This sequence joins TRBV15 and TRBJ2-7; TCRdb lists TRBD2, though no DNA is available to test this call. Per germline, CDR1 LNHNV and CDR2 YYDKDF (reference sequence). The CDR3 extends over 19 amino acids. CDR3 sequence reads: CATRPGTDWIAGSSYEQYF.

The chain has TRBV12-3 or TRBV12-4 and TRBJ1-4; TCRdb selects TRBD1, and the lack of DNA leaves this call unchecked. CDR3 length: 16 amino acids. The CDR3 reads CASSPGTGGTNEKLFF.

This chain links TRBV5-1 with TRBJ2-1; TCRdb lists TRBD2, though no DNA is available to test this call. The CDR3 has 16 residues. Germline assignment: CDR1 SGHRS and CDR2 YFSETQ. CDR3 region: CASSSEGLAAYNEQFF.

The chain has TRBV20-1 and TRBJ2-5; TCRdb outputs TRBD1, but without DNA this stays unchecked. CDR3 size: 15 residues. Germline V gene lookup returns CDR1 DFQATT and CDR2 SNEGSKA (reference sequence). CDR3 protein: CSARAPRETKETQYF.

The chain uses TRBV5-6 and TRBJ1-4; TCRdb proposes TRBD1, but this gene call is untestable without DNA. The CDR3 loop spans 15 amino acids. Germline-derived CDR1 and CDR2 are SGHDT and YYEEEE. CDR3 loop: CASSLRTGTHEKLFF.

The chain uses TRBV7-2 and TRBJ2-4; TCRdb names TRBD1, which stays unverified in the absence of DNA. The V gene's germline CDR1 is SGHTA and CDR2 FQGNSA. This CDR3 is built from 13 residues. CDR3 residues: CASSFEGEGVEYF.

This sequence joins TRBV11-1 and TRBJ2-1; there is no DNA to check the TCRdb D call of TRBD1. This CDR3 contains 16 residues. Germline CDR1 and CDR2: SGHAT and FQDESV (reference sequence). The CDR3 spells CASSFTPGAGGKEQFF.

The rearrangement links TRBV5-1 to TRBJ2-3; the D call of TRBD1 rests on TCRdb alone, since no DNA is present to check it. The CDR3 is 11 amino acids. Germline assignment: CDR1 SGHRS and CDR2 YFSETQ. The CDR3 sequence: CASTSGDTQYF.

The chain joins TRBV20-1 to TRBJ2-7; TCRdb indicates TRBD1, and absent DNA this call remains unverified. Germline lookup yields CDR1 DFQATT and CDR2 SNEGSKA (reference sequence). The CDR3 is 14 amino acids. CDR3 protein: CSARKGAEDYEQYF.

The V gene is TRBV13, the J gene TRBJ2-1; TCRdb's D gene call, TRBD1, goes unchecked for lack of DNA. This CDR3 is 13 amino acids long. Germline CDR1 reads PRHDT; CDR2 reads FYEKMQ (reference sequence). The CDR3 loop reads CASSMDTHNEQFF.

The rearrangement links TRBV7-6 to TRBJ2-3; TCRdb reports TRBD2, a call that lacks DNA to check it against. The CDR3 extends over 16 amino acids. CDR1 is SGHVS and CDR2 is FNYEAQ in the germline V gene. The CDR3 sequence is CASSHTTGGMPDTQYF. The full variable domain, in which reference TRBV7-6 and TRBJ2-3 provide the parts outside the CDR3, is GAGVSQSPRYKVTKRGQDVALRCDPISGHVSLYWYRQALGQGPEFLTYFNYEAQQDKSGLPNDRFSAERPEGSISTLTIQRTEQRDSAMYRCASSHTTGGMPDTQYFGPGTRLTVL.

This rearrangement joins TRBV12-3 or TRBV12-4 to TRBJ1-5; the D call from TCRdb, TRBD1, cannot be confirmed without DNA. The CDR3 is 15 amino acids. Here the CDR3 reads CASSPRQGTNQPQHF.

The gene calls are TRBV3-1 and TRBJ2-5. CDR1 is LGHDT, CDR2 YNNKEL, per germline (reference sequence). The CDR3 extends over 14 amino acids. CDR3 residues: CASSQGFRKETQYF.

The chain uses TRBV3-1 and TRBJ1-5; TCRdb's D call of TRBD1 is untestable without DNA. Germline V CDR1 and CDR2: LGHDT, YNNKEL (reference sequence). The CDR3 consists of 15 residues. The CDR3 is CASSHGPLVSQPQHF.

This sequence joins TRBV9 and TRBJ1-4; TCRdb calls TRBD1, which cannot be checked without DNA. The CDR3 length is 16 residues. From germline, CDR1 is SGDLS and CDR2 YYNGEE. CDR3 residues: CASSVGWDSYNEKLFF. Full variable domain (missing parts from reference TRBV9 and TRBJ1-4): DSGVTQTPKHLITATGQRVTLRCSPRSGDLSVYWYQQSLDQGLQFLIQYYNGEERAKGNILERFSAQQFPDLHSELNLSSLELGDSALYFCASSVGWDSYNEKLFFGSGTQLSVL.

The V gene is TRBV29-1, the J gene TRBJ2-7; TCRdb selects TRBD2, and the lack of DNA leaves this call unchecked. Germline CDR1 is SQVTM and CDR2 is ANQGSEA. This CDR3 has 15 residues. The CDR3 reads CSVEFGRTSGYEQYF.

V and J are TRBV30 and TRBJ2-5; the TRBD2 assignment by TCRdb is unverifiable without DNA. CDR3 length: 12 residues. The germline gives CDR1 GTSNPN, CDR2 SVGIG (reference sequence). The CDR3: CAWSALWETQYF.

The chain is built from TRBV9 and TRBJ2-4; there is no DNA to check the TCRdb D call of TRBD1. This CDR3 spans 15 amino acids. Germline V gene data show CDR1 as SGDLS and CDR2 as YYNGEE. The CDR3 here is CASSVDTHRENIQYF.

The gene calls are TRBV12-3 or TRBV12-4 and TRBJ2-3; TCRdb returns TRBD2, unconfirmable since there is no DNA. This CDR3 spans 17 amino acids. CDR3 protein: CASSKIIAGHFGDTQYF.

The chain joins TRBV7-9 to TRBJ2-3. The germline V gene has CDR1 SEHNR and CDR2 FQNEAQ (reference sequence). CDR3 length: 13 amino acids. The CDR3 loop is CASTSRYTDTQYF.

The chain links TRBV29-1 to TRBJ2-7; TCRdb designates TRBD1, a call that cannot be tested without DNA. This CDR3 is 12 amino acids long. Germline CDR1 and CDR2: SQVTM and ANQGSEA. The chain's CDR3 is CSVEQGSFQQYF.

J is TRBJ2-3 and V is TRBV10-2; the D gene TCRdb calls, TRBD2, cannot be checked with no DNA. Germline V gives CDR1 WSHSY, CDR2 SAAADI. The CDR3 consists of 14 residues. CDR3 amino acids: CASSEAGGPDTQYF.

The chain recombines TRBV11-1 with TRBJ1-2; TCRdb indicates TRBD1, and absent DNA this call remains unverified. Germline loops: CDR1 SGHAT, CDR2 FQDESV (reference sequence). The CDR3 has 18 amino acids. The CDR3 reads CASSRTGTAYLINYGYTF.